Listed below are T cell receptor beta chains from one sample, sequenced in a study of T cells in Graves' hyperthyroidism and ophthalmopathy. TCRdb reprocessed the multiplex PCR reads with MiXCR, giving one entry per CDR3 protein. The sample lists nearly 600,000 distinct CDR3 sequences; around 13% were seen once. Sequencing was carried out using blood. Every receptor here comes from a woman aged 30 to 39 with Graves' hyperthyroidism that later progressed to Graves' ophthalmopathy. Both conserved end residues are part of each CDR3. The order of the fields is V gene, D gene, CDR3 protein. D genes are given only for firm matches.

TRBV11-3,NA,CACSWGGGYGYTF
TRBV24-1,TRBD1,CATSPGRGISGANVLTF
TRBV11-3,TRBD1,CASSEQGSNGNQPQHF
TRBV12-3/TRBV12-4,TRBD1,CASSLEGFGQGRGNTIYF
TRBV20-1,NA,CSARQEEQYF
TRBV6-2/TRBV6-3,NA,CASGIWKYPGYTF
TRBV19,TRBD2,CASSLAGVAETQYF
TRBV12-3/TRBV12-4,NA,CASSFQELYGYTF
TRBV12-3/TRBV12-4,TRBD2,CASSGRLATDTQYF
TRBV6-1,TRBD2,CASSESALAVTYEQYF
TRBV20-1,NA,CSARDPQADALNTEAFF
TRBV30,NA,CAWSVLQGYEQYF
TRBV14,NA,CASSQHLLYGSTTSSYNEQFF
TRBV13,TRBD1,CASSRGQGNEKLFF
TRBV5-1,TRBD2,CASSLKMGLARTGELFF
TRBV7-6,TRBD1,CASSYRGTAYEQYF
TRBV5-1,NA,CASSLYGGGDPYGYTF
TRBV27,NA,CASRSAEQETQYF
TRBV28,NA,CASSLNTVRTF
TRBV20-1,NA,CSAGVEDTQYF
TRBV19,NA,CASKVGDGQPQHF
TRBV7-8,TRBD1,CATQGAGSYEQYF
TRBV4-1,NA,CASSQDGYEKLFF
TRBV4-1,NA,CASSQVGGPADTQYF
TRBV9,NA,CASSPGDSGAQDGEKLFF
TRBV19,NA,CASSQMGYSGANVLTF